This T cell receptor (beta chain) was captured in a study of blood T cell repertoires in COVID-19. The protocol was immunoSEQ multiplex PCR, while the TCRdb copy is restricted to in-frame clones and leaves out a portion. The sample holds about 400,000 clones, about 86% seen once. Germline V gene data show CDR1 as SGHNT and CDR2 as YENEEA. The CDR3 is 14 amino acids. The V and J ends lost 5 bases and 2 bases respectively, with 11 bases between them. This rearrangement joins TRBV11-3 to TRBJ2-3; no reliable D call. The source of this sequence is a woman in her fifties or sixties who had recovered from COVID-19. Input material: PBMCs or T cells enriched from blood (not recorded which). This chain's CDR3 is CASSRGGYTDTQYF. DNA of the CDR3: TGTGCCAGCAGCCGCGGTGGGTACACAGATACGCAGTATTTT.